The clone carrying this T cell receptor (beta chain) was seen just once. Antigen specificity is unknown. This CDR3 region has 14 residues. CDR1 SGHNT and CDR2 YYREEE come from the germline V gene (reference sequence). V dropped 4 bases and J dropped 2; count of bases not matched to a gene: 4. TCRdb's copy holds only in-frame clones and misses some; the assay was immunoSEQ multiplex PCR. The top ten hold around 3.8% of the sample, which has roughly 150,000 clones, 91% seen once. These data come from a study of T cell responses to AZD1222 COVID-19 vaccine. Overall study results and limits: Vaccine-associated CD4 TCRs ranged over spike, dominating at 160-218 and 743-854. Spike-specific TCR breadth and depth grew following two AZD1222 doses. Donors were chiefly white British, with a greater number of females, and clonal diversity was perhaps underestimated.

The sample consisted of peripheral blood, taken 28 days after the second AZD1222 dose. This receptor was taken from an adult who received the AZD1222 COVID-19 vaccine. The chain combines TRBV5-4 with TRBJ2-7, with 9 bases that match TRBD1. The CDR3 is CASSHWDRAYEQYF. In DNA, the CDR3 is TGTGCCAGCAGCCATTGGGACAGGGCCTACGAGCAGTACTTC.